A selection of T cell receptor beta chains follows, all from one sample in a study of blood T cells in healthy people across ages. One entry per CDR3 protein results from TCRdb running MiXCR on the 5' RACE reads. This table holds about 830,000 distinct CDR3 sequences, 55% to 65% found once. The sequenced sample consisted of blood. Receptors originate from a man aged 30-40 years in good health. CDR3s include the opening cysteine and the closing phenylalanine or tryptophan. Fields, in order: V gene, J gene, D gene, clone size, CDR3 DNA, CDR3 protein. A D gene is named only where the DNA matches it firmly. Some rows have no size entry. The others give once, few or many, or a class for an expanded clone.

>TRBV28|TRBJ2-3|NA|NA
TGTGCCAGCAGTTTAAGTTGGCCGGGGGTCCCAGATACGCAGTATTTT
CASSLSWPGVPDTQYF
>TRBV4-2|TRBJ1-2|TRBD1|few
TGTGCCAGCAGCCAAGGAGGACAGGGTGGCTATGGCTACACCTTC
CASSQGGQGGYGYTF
>TRBV7-9|TRBJ2-3|TRBD2|NA
TGTGCCAGCACCCTAGCGGGGTATAGCACAGATACGCAGTATTTT
CASTLAGYSTDTQYF
>TRBV7-3|TRBJ1-2|TRBD1|few
TGTGCCAGCAGCTTAGGGGTTGGGACAGCCTATGGCTACACCTTC
CASSLGVGTAYGYTF
>TRBV9|TRBJ1-2|NA|few
TGTGCCAGCAGCGTAGTGGCAGGAGGGGGCTACACCTTC
CASSVVAGGGYTF
>TRBV5-1|TRBJ2-1|NA|NA
TGCGCCAGCAGCTTGGAGGGGGACTGGTTCTACAATGAGCAGTTCTTC
CASSLEGDWFYNEQFF
>TRBV7-2|TRBJ1-2|NA|NA
TGTGCCAGCAGCTTAACGGGGGACGGCGAGGTTAACTATGGCTACACCTTC
CASSLTGDGEVNYGYTF
>TRBV19|TRBJ2-1|NA|once
TGTGCCAGTAGAGTCCGGGCAGTGGACAATGAGCAGTTCTTC
CASRVRAVDNEQFF
>TRBV10-3|TRBJ2-5|NA|NA
TGTGCCATCAGTGGAGACCCCAGGGAGACCCAGTACTTC
CAISGDPRETQYF
>TRBV5-1|TRBJ1-2|NA|few
TGCGCCAGCAGCTCGACGACAGGAGGGTATGGCTACACCTTC
CASSSTTGGYGYTF
>TRBV4-2|TRBJ2-1|TRBD2|NA
TGTGCCAGCACCTCCGGGACTATGTCCCCCCGTGAGCAGTTCTTC
CASTSGTMSPREQFF
>TRBV7-2|TRBJ2-5|NA|NA
TGTGCCAGCAGCTTAGATACGGCCCCCCGAGAGACCCAGTACTTC
CASSLDTAPRETQYF
>TRBV10-3|TRBJ2-3|NA|few
TGTGCCACAGAGAGAGGGAACACAGATACGCAGTATTTT
CATERGNTDTQYF
>TRBV20-1|TRBJ2-5|TRBD2|once
TGCAGTGCTGATAACCGACTAGCGGGGGGAGGTCGAGAGACCCAGTACTTC
CSADNRLAGGGRETQYF
>TRBV3-1|TRBJ2-1|NA|NA
TGTGCCAGCAGCCAAGATAGTAGGTCCTACAATGAGCAGTTCTTC
CASSQDSRSYNEQFF
>TRBV28|TRBJ1-2|NA|once
TGTGCCAGCAGTTTGCCACGAGGGCACGATGGCTACACCTTC
CASSLPRGHDGYTF
>TRBV20-1|TRBJ2-5|NA|NA
TGCAGTGCTAGGACCTTATCGGGGGCTCAAGAGACCCAGTACTTC
CSARTLSGAQETQYF
>TRBV27|TRBJ2-7|TRBD1|NA
TGTGCCAGCAGTCTCGGACAGGGCTGGGAGCAGTACTTC
CASSLGQGWEQYF
>TRBV9|TRBJ2-4|NA|NA
TGTGCCAGCAGCCCGGAAGGGGGGGGGTTTCTCCAAAACATTCAGTACTTC
CASSPEGGGFLQNIQYF
>TRBV28|TRBJ1-2|NA|NA
TGTGCCAGCATGACTGGGGGGGGTTCCTATGGCTACACCTTC
CASMTGGGSYGYTF
>TRBV6-2/TRBV6-3|TRBJ2-1|TRBD2|few
TGTGCCAGCAGTCGCCGGACTAGCGGAGATACCTACAATGAGCAGTTCTTC
CASSRRTSGDTYNEQFF
>TRBV20-1|TRBJ1-5|NA|NA
TGCAGTGCCATAAGACCGGGCCTTAGTCAGCCCCAGCATTTT
CSAIRPGLSQPQHF
>TRBV5-5|TRBJ2-5|NA|NA
TGTGCCAGCAAACCCCTCGACCAAGAGACCCAGTACTTC
CASKPLDQETQYF
>TRBV4-3|TRBJ1-1|NA|NA
TGCGCCAGCAGCCAAGGTATCACGAACACTGAAGCTTTCTTT
CASSQGITNTEAFF
>TRBV14|TRBJ2-6|NA|NA
TGTGCCAGCAGCCAAGATCAGGGGATCCATGGGGCCAACGTCCTGACTTTC
CASSQDQGIHGANVLTF
>TRBV12-3/TRBV12-4|TRBJ2-3|NA|NA
TGTGCCAGCAGTGGTTACAGGGCTGATACGCAGTATTTT
CASSGYRADTQYF
>TRBV27|TRBJ1-6|NA|NA
TGTGCCAGCAGTTCCCGGGGGACCTCCTATAATTCACCCCTCCACTTT
CASSSRGTSYNSPLHF
>TRBV5-6|TRBJ2-3|NA|NA
TGTGCCAGCACCTGGGAGGGGGTCGGCACAGATACGCAGTATTTT
CASTWEGVGTDTQYF